Following are 15 T cell receptor beta chains from one sample sequenced in a study of CD8+CD57+ T cells in acquired aplastic anemia. CD8+CD57+ cell expansion, shown by flow cytometry, had occurred in the patients selected for sequencing. The template used for profiling TCR beta VDJ and CDR3 was genomic DNA. TCRdb recomputed calls from the reads with MiXCR, one row per CDR3 protein. The repertoire has about 150,000 distinct CDR3 sequences, 52% of them found once; the top ten carry approximately 12%. Sequences were obtained from sorted CD4+, CD8+, or CD8+CD57+ T cells (not recorded which) from PBMCs. The receptors originated from a human donor with aplastic anemia.

The chain combines TRBV16 with TRBJ1-2; 7 bases agree with TRBD1. The trim removed 4 bases at V and 5 bases at J, leaving 7 bases unmatched. Looked up from germline, CDR1 is KGHSY and CDR2 is FQNENV. This CDR3 region has 14 residues. The CDR3 nucleotides are TGTGCCAGCAGCCGCAAGACAGGGAGTTATGGCTACACCTTC. It yields the protein CASSRKTGSYGYTF.

This clonotype was counted ten times or more. The chain joins TRBV5-6 to TRBJ1-5; 8 nucleotides match TRBD1. The CDR3 runs to 18 residues. Looked up from germline, CDR1 is SGHDT and CDR2 is YYEEEE. V lost 0 bases to trimming and J lost 0 bases; unmatched junction nucleotides: 8. DNA of the CDR3: TGTGCCAGCAGCTTGGAAGGACAGGGAGGTCATAGCAATCAGCCCCAGCATTTT. It codes for CASSLEGQGGHSNQPQHF.

Many counts were recorded for this clonotype. The V gene is TRBV12-3 or TRBV12-4, the J gene TRBJ1-2; D is undetermined. V was shortened by 4 bases and J by 0 bases, with 15 bases between the two germline ends. The CDR3 has 16 residues. The CDR3 DNA is TGTGCCAGCAGTTCCTTCACAGACCAAGCTAACTATGGCTACACCTTC. Its translation: CASSSFTDQANYGYTF.

Many counts were recorded for this clonotype. The gene calls are TRBV6-2 or TRBV6-3 and TRBJ2-3; the D call may be TRBD1 or TRBD2 (5 bases each). There are 15 residues in the CDR3. Germline V gives CDR1 MNHEY, CDR2 SVGEGT. With 0 bases removed from V and 6 bases from J, the gap between germline ends came to 13 bases. Written as DNA, the CDR3 is TGTGCCAGCAGTTACTCGGGGCTAGCAAGCGATACGCAGTATTTT. Protein sequence: CASSYSGLASDTQYF.

The CDR3 DNA reads as TGTGCCACCTCGACCTCCGCGGGGACCCAGTACTTC. It yields the protein CATSTSAGTQYF. The chain uses TRBV19 and TRBJ2-5; a possible D gene is TRBD2 (5 bases). V was shortened by 10 bases and J by 7 bases, with 16 bases between the two germline ends. Germline V gene sequence: CDR1 LNHDA, CDR2 SQIVND (reference sequence). The CDR3 has 12 residues.

The chain links TRBV29-1 to TRBJ2-7, with no clear D. Germline V CDR1 and CDR2: SQVTM, ANQGSEA. The CDR3 loop spans 14 amino acids. Trimming removed 0 bases at V and 0 bases at J, with 9 bases between. This chain's CDR3 is CSVEDRPDSYEQYF. CDR3 in DNA: TGCAGCGTTGAAGATCGTCCGGACTCCTACGAGCAGTACTTC.

This clonotype showed up many times. The chain links TRBV7-9 to TRBJ2-7, with D unresolved. Trimming pared 4 bases from V and 0 bases from J, leaving 10 bases between. The CDR3 runs 14 residues. Germline V gene sequence: CDR1 SEHNR, CDR2 FQNEAQ (reference sequence). DNA of the CDR3: TGTGCCAGCAGCTCAACATTCGGCTCCTACGAGCAGTACTTC. Translating gives CASSSTFGSYEQYF.

This clonotype was detected many times. This chain uses TRBV18 with TRBJ2-1; unclear D gene. V shed 0 bases and J shed 4 bases, with 10 bases lying between them. The CDR3 has 15 residues. The germline gives CDR1 KGHSH, CDR2 LQKENI. The CDR3, as DNA: TGTGCCAGCTCACCACCGGTCAGGAGATACAATGAGCAGTTCTTC. It translates to CASSPPVRRYNEQFF. Combining the CDR3 with reference TRBV18 and TRBJ2-1 gives the whole variable domain NAGVMQNPRHLVRRRGQEARLRCSPMKGHSHVYWYRQLPEEGLKFMVYLQKENIIDESGMPKERFSAEFPKEGPSILRIQQVVRGDSAAYFCASSPPVRRYNEQFFGPGTRLTVL.

This clonotype was seen at least ten times. This chain uses TRBV7-6 with TRBJ2-7; 9 bases agree with TRBD1. The CDR3 runs 15 residues. V lost 4 bases to trimming and J lost 0 bases; unmatched junction nucleotides: 4. Germline CDR1 is SGHVS and CDR2 is FNYEAQ. CDR3 region: CASSSGQGPSYEQYF. CDR3 DNA sequence: TGTGCCAGCAGCTCAGGACAGGGGCCCTCCTACGAGCAGTACTTC.

This clonotype was observed a handful of times. V gene TRBV6-5 combines with J gene TRBJ2-1, with 15 positions matching TRBD2. The CDR3 sequence is 17 residues long. The junction had 0 bases not matched to a gene; V was cut back by 0 bases and J by 3 bases. Per germline, CDR1 MNHEY and CDR2 SVGAGI. CDR3 in amino acids: CASSYSGLAGGYNEQFF. CDR3 sequence (DNA): TGTGCCAGCAGTTACTCGGGACTAGCGGGGGGCTACAATGAGCAGTTCTTC.

The CDR3 bases are TGTGCCAGCAGTGATAGACAGGGGCGGGGTTTGACTGAAGCTTTCTTT. Its protein is CASSDRQGRGLTEAFF. V usage is TRBV25-1 and J usage is TRBJ1-1, with 8 bases matching TRBD1. The V segment lost 3 bases and the J segment 5 bases; nucleotides outside the gene matches: 11. The germline CDR1 and CDR2 sequences are MGHDK and SYGVNS. This CDR3 comprises 16 residues.

This clonotype was recorded at least ten times. The rearrangement joins TRBV4-1 to TRBJ1-5; no clear D. CDR1 and CDR2 (germline): MGHRA, YSYEKL. This CDR3 is built from 16 residues. V gave up 8 bases and J gave up 0 bases, with 17 bases separating them. The DNA for the CDR3 is TGCGCCAGCGGACCTGGCCCGGGCAGTAGCAATCAGCCCCAGCATTTT. The encoded protein is CASGPGPGSSNQPQHF.

The chain combines TRBV20-1 with TRBJ2-7; 10 bases are a match to TRBD2. The CDR3 loop spans 15 amino acids. V was clipped by 1 base and J by 3 bases; unmatched bases: 6. The germline CDR1 and CDR2 sequences are DFQATT and SNEGSKA (reference sequence). The CDR3 DNA reads TGCAGTGCTAGAGCCCCCAAGCGGGGGGGCTACGAGCAGTACTTC. It yields the protein CSARAPKRGGYEQYF.

This clonotype occurred many times. The chain combines TRBV6-1 with TRBJ2-3; 10 nucleotides align to TRBD2. The V gene end was trimmed by 3 bases and the J gene end by 5 bases; junction bases not matched to a gene: 5. The CDR3 sequence is 15 residues long. CDR1 and CDR2 (germline): MNHNS, SASEGT. The CDR3 bases are TGTGCCAGCAGTGACCAGCGGGGGGGACGAGATACGCAGTATTTT. Protein: CASSDQRGGRDTQYF.

This clonotype was detected only once. This chain links TRBV11-2 with TRBJ2-7; weak D call: TRBD1 (6 bases). Germline V gives CDR1 SGHAT, CDR2 FQNNGV. The CDR3 contains 14 residues. V was pared by 1 base and J by 5 bases, with 12 bases between. Here the CDR3 reads CASSLVTQGDEQYF. Written as DNA, the CDR3 is TGTGCCAGCAGCTTAGTTACACAGGGCGACGAGCAGTACTTC. The entire variable domain, with the rest obtained from reference TRBV11-2 and TRBJ2-7, is as follows: EAGVAQSPRYKIIEKRQSVAFWCNPISGHATLYWYQQILGQGPKLLIQFQNNGVVDDSQLPKDRFSAERLKGVDSTLKIQPAKLEDSAVYLCASSLVTQGDEQYFGPGTRLTVT.